The source of this TCR beta chain is a study of T cells in Graves' hyperthyroidism and ophthalmopathy. Amplified TCR beta CDR3 regions came from RNA transcripts. Primed by the HTBI set, a first-round RT-PCR was run on the TCR CDR3. From the multiplex PCR reads, TCRdb called clonotypes with MiXCR, one entry per CDR3 protein. The table lists hundreds of thousands of distinct CDR3 sequences, over 12% of them singletons. The CDR3 spans 14 residues. CDR1 and CDR2 from the germline V gene are ENHRY and SYGVKD. With 2 bases removed from V and 1 base from J, the gap between germline ends came to 8 bases. In the ophthalmopathy cohort, Clinical Activity Score was at least 3, NOSPECS grade at least 4, and duration under 3 months. For the diagnoses, clinical symptoms, serum thyroxine and TRAb, thyroid ultrasound and orbital computed tomography were used.

The sequenced sample was blood. The chain uses TRBV10-3 and TRBJ1-2; possible D gene TRBD1, 6 bases. This clonotype was obtained from a man aged 18 to 30 with Graves' ophthalmopathy. DNA for the CDR3: TGTGCCATCAGTGAGGCCAGGGGTAACTATGGCTACACCTTC. Protein sequence: CAISEARGNYGYTF.